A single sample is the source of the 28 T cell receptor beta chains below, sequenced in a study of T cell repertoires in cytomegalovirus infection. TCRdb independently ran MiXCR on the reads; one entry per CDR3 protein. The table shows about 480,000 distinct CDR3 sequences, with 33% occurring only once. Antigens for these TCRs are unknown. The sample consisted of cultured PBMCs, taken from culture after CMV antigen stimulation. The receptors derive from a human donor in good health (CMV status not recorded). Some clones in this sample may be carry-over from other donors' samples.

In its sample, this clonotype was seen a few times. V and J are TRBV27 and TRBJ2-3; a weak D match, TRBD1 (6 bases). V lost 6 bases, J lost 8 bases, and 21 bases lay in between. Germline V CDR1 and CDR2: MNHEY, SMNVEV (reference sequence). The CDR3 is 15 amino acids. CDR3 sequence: CASSNVLTGYGTQYF. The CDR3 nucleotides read TGTGCCAGCAGCAATGTTCTCACAGGGTACGGTACGCAGTATTTT.

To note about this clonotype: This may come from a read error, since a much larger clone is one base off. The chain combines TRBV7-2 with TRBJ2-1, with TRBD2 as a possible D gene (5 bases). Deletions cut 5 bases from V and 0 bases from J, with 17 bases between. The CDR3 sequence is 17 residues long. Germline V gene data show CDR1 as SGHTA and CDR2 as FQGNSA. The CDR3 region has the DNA TGTGCCAGCAGCCGTTGGAGCCAAGGGAGCTCCTACAATGAGCAGTTCTTC. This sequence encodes CASSRWSQGSSYNEQFF.

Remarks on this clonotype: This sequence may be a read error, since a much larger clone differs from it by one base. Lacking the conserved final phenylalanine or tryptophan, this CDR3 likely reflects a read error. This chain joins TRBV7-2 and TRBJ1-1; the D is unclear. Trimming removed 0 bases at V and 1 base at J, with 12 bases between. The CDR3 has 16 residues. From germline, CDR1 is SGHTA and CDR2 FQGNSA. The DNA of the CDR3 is TGTGCCAGCAGCTTAGCAAGTGGGTTCGGGAACACTGAAGCTTTCTAT. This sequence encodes CASSLASGFGNTEAFY.

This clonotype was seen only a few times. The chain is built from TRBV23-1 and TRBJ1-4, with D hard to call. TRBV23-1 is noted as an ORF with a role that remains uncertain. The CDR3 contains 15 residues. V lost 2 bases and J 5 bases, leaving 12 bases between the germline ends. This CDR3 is CASSQRNSPNEKLFF. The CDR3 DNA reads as TGCGCCAGCAGTCAACGTAACTCTCCGAATGAAAAACTGTTTTTT.

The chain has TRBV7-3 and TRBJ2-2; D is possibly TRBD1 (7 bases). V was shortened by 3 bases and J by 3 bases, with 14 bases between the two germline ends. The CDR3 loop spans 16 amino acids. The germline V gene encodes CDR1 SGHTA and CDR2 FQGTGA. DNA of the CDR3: TGTGCCAGCAGCTTCGGGAGACAGGGCGACACCGGGGAGCTGTTTTTT. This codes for CASSFGRQGDTGELFF.

The CDR3 bases are TGTGCCAGCAGCTTAGAACAAACAATAGCCACAGATACGCAGTATTTT. Encoded protein: CASSLEQTIATDTQYF. This chain joins TRBV7-2 and TRBJ2-3; D not resolved. The CDR3 consists of 16 residues. Germline V gene data show CDR1 as SGHTA and CDR2 as FQGNSA. Trimming took 1 base from V and 2 from J, leaving 13 bases between them.

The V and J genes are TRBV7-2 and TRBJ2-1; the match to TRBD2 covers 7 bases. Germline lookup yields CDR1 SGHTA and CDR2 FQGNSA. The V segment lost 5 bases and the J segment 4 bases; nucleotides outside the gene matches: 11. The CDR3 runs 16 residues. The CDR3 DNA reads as TGTGCCAGCAGCCCGCGGGTTGGGGGGGTTTACAATGAGCAGTTCTTC. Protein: CASSPRVGGVYNEQFF.

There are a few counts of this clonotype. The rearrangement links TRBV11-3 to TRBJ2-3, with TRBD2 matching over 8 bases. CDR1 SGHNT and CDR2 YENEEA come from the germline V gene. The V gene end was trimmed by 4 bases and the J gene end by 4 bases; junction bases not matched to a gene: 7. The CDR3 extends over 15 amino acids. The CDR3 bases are TGTGCCAGCAGCTCAGCGGGCGGGAGGCCAGATACGCAGTATTTT. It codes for CASSSAGGRPDTQYF.

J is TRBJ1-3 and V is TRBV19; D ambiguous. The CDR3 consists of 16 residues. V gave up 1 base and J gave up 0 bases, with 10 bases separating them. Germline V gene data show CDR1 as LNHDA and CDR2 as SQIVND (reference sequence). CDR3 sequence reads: CASSIGPANSGNTIYF. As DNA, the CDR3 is TGTGCCAGTAGTATAGGTCCGGCCAACTCTGGAAACACCATATATTTT. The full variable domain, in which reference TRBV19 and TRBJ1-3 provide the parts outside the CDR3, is DGGITQSPKYLFRKEGQNVTLSCEQNLNHDAMYWYRQDPGQGLRLIYYSQIVNDFQKGDIAEGYSVSREKKESFPLTVTSAQKNPTAFYLCASSIGPANSGNTIYFGEGSWLTVV.

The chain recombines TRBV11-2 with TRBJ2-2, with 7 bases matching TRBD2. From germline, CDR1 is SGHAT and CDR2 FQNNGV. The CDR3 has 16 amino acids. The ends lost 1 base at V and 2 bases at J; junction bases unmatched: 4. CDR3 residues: CASSLGAGVNTGELFF. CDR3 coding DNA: TGTGCCAGCAGCTTAGGGGCGGGGGTTAACACCGGGGAGCTGTTTTTT.

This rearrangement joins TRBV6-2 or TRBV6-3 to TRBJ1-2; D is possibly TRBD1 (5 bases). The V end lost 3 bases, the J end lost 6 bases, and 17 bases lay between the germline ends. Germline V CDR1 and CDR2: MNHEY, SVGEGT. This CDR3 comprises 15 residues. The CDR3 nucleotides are TGTGCCAGCAGTTATCCGGCATCGGGGCCCGATGGCTACACCTTC. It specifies CASSYPASGPDGYTF.

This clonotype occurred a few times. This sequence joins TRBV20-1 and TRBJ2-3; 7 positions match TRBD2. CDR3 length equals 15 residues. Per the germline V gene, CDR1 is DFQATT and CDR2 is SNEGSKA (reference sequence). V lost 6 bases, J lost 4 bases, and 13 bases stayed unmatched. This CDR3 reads CSAPNRGVGADTQYF. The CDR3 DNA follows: TGCAGTGCCCCTAACCGGGGGGTAGGAGCAGATACGCAGTATTTT.

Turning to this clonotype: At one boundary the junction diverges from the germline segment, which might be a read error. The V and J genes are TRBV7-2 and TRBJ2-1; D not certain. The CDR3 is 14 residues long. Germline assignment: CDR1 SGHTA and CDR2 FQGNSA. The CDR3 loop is CASSVLGSTSEQSF. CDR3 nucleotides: TGTGCCAGCAGCGTGTTAGGATCTACAAGTGAGCAGTCCTTC.

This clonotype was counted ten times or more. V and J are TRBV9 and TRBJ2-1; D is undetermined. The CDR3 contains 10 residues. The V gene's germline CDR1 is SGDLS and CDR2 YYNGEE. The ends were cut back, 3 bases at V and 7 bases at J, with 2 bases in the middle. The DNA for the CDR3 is TGTGCCAGCAGCGGGAATGAGCAGTTCTTC. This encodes CASSGNEQFF. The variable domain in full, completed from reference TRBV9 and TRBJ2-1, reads DSGVTQTPKHLITATGQRVTLRCSPRSGDLSVYWYQQSLDQGLQFLIQYYNGEERAKGNILERFSAQQFPDLHSELNLSSLELGDSALYFCASSGNEQFFGPGTRLTVL.

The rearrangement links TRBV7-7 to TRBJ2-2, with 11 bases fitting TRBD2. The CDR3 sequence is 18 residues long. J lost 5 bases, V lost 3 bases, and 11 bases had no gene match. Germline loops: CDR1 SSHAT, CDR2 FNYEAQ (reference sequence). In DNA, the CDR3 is TGTGCCAGCAGCTTGAATCTAGCGGGAGGTTACATTACCGGGGAGCTGTTTTTT. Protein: CASSLNLAGGYITGELFF.

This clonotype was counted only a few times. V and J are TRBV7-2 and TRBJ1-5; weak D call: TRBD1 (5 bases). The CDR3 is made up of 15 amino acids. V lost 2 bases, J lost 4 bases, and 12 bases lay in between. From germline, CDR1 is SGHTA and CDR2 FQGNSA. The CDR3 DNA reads TGTGCCAGCAGCTTAAGTAGCCAGGGTAATCAGCCCCAGCATTTT. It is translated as CASSLSSQGNQPQHF. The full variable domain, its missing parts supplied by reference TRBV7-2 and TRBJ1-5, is GAGVSQSPSNKVTEKGKDVELRCDPISGHTALYWYRQSLGQGLEFLIYFQGNSAPDKSGLPSDRFSAERTGGSVSTLTIQRTQQEDSAVYLCASSLSSQGNQPQHFGDGTRLSIL.

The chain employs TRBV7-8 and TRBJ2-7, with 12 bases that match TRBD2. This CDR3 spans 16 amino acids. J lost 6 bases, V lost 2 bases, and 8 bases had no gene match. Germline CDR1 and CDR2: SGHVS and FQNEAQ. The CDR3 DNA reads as TGTGCCAGCAGCTTACCCAGACTAGCGGGAGTATCCGAGCAGTACTTC. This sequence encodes CASSLPRLAGVSEQYF.

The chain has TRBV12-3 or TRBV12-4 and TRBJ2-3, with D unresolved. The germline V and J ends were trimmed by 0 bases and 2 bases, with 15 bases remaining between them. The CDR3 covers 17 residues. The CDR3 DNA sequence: TGTGCCAGCAGTTTAGCCAGTTGGCTCCAACACACAGATACGCAGTATTTT. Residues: CASSLASWLQHTDTQYF.

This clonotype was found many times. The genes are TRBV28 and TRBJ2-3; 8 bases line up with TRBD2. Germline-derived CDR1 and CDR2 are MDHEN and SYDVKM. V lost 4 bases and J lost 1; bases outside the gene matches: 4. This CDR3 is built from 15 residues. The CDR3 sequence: CASSWAGGRTDTQYF. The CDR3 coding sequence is TGTGCCAGCAGTTGGGCGGGAGGACGCACAGATACGCAGTATTTT.

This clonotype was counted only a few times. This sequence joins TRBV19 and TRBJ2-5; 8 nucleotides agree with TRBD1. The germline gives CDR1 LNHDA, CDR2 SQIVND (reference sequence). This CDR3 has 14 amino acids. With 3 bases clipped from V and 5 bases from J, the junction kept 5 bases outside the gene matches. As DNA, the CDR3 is TGTGCCAGTAGTATCAAATCAGGGGGCGAGACCCAGTACTTC. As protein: CASSIKSGGETQYF.

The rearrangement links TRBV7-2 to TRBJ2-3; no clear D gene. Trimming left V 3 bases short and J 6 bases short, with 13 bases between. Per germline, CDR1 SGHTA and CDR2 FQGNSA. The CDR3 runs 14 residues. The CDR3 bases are TGTGCCAGCAGCTTTATAATAGGCCTGGATACGCAGTATTTT. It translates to CASSFIIGLDTQYF.

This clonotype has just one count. The CDR3 DNA follows: TGCAGCGTTGAAGAAGTAGAAGGCACAGATACGCAGTATTTT. Translation: CSVEEVEGTDTQYF. The chain links TRBV29-1 to TRBJ2-3; D call uncertain. V dropped 0 bases and J dropped 1 base, with 8 bases sitting between them. This CDR3 comprises 14 residues. Germline CDR1 reads SQVTM; CDR2 reads ANQGSEA.

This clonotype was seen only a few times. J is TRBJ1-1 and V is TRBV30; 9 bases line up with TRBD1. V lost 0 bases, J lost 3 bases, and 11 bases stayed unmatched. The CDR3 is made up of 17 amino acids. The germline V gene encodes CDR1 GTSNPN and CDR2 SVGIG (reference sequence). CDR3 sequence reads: CAWSVWAGQGSYTEAFF. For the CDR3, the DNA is TGTGCCTGGAGTGTATGGGCGGGACAGGGATCGTACACTGAAGCTTTCTTT.

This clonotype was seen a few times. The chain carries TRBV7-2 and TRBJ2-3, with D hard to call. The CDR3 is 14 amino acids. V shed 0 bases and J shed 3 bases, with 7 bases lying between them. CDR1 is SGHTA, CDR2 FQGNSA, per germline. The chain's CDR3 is CASSLAHPTDTQYF. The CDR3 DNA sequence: TGTGCCAGCAGCTTAGCGCACCCGACAGATACGCAGTATTTT.

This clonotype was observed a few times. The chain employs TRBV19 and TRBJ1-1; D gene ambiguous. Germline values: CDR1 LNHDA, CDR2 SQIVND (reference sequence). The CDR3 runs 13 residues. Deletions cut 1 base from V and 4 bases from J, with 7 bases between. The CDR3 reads CASSIGSLTEAFF. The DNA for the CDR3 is TGTGCCAGTAGTATAGGAAGTCTCACTGAAGCTTTCTTT. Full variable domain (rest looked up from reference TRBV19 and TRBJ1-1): DGGITQSPKYLFRKEGQNVTLSCEQNLNHDAMYWYRQDPGQGLRLIYYSQIVNDFQKGDIAEGYSVSREKKESFPLTVTSAQKNPTAFYLCASSIGSLTEAFFGQGTRLTVV.

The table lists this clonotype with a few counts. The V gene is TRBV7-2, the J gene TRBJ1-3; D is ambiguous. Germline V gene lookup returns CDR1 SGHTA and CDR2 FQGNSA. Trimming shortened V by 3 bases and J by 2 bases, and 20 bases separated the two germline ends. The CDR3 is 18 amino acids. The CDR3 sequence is CASSFTGPPASTGNTIYF. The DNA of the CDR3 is TGTGCCAGCAGCTTCACCGGCCCCCCCGCCTCAACTGGAAACACCATATATTTT.

The CDR3 reads CASSLRDYEQFF. CDR3 nucleotide sequence: TGTGCCAGCAGCTTACGGGATTACGAGCAGTTCTTC. The chain uses TRBV7-8 and TRBJ2-1; D possibly corresponds to TRBD2 (5 bases). Germline assignment: CDR1 SGHVS and CDR2 FQNEAQ. The CDR3 sequence is 12 residues long. The V end was cut by 2 bases, the J end by 10 bases, with 9 bases between. The entire variable domain, with the rest obtained from reference TRBV7-8 and TRBJ2-1, is as follows: GAGVSQSPRYKVAKRGQDVALRCDPISGHVSLFWYQQALGQGPEFLTYFQNEAQLDKSGLPSDRFFAERPEGSVSTLKIQRTQQEDSAVYLCASSLRDYEQFFGPGTRLTVL.

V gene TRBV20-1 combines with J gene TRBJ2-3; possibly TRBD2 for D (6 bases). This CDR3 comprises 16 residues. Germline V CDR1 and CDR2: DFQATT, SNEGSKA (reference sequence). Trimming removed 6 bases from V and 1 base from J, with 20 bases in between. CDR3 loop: CSAEPSGGLRTDTQYF. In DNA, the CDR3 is TGCAGTGCAGAACCGTCTGGAGGGCTCCGCACAGATACGCAGTATTTT.